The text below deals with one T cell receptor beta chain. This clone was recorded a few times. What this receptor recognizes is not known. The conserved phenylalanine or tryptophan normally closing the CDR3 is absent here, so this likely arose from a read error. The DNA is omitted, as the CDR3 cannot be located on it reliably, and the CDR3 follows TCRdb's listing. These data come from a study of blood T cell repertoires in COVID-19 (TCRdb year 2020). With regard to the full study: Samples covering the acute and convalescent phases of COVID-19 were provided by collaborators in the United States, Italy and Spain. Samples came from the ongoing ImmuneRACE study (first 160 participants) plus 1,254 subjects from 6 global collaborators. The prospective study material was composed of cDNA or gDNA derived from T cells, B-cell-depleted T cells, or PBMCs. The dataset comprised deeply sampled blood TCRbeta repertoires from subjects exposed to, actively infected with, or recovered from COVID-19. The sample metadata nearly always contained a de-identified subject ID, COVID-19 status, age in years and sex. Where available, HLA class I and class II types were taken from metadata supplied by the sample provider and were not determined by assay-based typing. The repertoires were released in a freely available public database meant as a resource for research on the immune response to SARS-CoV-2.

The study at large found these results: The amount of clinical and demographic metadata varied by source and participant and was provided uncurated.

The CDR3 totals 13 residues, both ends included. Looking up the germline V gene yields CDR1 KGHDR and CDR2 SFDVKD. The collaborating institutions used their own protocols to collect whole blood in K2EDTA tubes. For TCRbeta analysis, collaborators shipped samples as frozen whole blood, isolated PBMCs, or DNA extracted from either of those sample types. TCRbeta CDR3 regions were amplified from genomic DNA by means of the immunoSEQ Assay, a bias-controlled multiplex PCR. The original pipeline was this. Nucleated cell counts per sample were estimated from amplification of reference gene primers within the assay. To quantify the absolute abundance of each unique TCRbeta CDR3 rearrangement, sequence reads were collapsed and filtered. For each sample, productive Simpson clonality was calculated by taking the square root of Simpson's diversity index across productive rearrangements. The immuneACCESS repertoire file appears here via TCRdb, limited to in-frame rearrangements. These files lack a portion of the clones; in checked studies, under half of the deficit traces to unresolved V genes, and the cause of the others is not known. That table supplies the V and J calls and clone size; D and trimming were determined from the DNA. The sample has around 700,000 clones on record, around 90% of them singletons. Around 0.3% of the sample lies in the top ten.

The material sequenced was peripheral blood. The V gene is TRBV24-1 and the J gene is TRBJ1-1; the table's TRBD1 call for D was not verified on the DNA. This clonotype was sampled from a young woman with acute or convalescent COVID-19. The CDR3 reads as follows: CATSDWGGQGFSV.